Below are 30 T cell receptor beta chains sequenced from a single sample in a study of blood T cell repertoires in COVID-19. TCRdb's table, derived via immunoSEQ multiplex PCR, lists solely in-frame clones and lacks some. The repertoire consists of under 350,000 clones, with around nine tenths occurring once and the leading ten covering roughly 7.3%. Sequencing was performed on peripheral blood. The origin of the receptors is a woman aged 30 to 39 with COVID-19, enrolled during active disease.

This sequence joins TRBV19 and TRBJ1-1, with a possible D match to TRBD1 (5 bases). Trimming took off 10 bases at V and 3 bases at J, with 15 bases between the two ends. This CDR3 is built from 13 residues. Germline values: CDR1 LNHDA, CDR2 SQIVND (reference sequence). CDR3 protein: CATTDEADTEAFF. The DNA for the CDR3 is TGTGCCACGACAGACGAGGCGGACACTGAAGCTTTCTTT. The complete variable domain, with remaining parts taken from reference TRBV19 and TRBJ1-1, reads DGGITQSPKYLFRKEGQNVTLSCEQNLNHDAMYWYRQDPGQGLRLIYYSQIVNDFQKGDIAEGYSVSREKKESFPLTVTSAQKNPTAFYLCATTDEADTEAFFGQGTRLTVV.

The V and J genes are TRBV4-3 and TRBJ2-1, with D perhaps matching TRBD2 (5 bases). V was trimmed by 0 bases and J by 1 base, leaving 13 bases between them. The germline gives CDR1 LGHNA, CDR2 YSLEER. The CDR3 extends over 17 amino acids. CDR3 bases: TGCGCCAGCAGCCAAGATGGTAGCGCCAATTCCTACAATGAGCAGTTCTTC. The encoded protein is CASSQDGSANSYNEQFF.

This clone was observed a single time. This chain joins TRBV7-2 and TRBJ2-7; TRBD2 matches 7 bases. The CDR3 totals 14 residues. The germline gives CDR1 SGHTA, CDR2 FQGNSA. V was pared by 4 bases and J by 4 bases, with 7 bases of the junction left unmatched. CDR3 in amino acids: CASSSPLAVYEQYF. The CDR3 DNA reads TGTGCCAGCAGCTCGCCTCTAGCGGTGTACGAGCAGTACTTC.

This clone was found once. The CDR3 is CASSEIAGGLTSNTGELFF. For the CDR3, the DNA is TGTGCCAGCAGTGAAATCGCCGGAGGGCTGACGAGCAACACCGGGGAGCTGTTTTTT. The rearrangement joins TRBV6-1 to TRBJ2-2; a weak D match, TRBD2 (6 bases). Germline CDR1 reads MNHNS; CDR2 reads SASEGT. With 2 bases removed from V and 2 bases from J, the gap between germline ends came to 21 bases. The CDR3 covers 19 residues.

This chain uses TRBV7-9 with TRBJ2-3; maybe TRBD2 (6 bases). Trimming took 5 bases from V and 2 from J, leaving 14 bases between them. The germline gives CDR1 SEHNR, CDR2 FQNEAQ (reference sequence). This CDR3 spans 15 amino acids. Written as DNA, the CDR3 is TGTGCCAGCAGCCCTAAGGCGGGGAACACAGATACGCAGTATTTT. Translating gives CASSPKAGNTDTQYF.

This clone was seen only once. This chain joins TRBV30 and TRBJ1-2; weak D call: TRBD1 (6 bases). CDR3 length: 13 residues. The V end was cut by 0 bases, the J end by 9 bases, with 14 bases between. Germline CDR1 GTSNPN, CDR2 SVGIG (reference sequence). As DNA, the CDR3 is TGTGCCTGGAGTGTCGGGGGCGGGGGTAGCTACACCTTC. Translating it yields CAWSVGGGGSYTF.

This chain joins TRBV29-1 and TRBJ1-3; unclear D gene. V shed 5 bases and J shed 4 bases, with 6 bases lying between them. CDR1 and CDR2 from the germline V gene are SQVTM and ANQGSEA. The CDR3 covers 11 residues. The CDR3 DNA is TGCAGCGTTACGGTCGGAAACACCATATATTTT. Its translation: CSVTVGNTIYF.

The rearrangement links TRBV9 to TRBJ2-5; 7 bases agree with TRBD2. This CDR3 is 16 amino acids long. The junction had 6 bases not matched to a gene; V was cut back by 0 bases and J by 1 base. Germline-derived CDR1 and CDR2 are SGDLS and YYNGEE. The CDR3: CASSVGGGLLQETQYF. The CDR3 DNA reads as TGTGCCAGCAGCGTAGGCGGGGGACTCCTCCAAGAGACCCAGTACTTC. Looking up the rest from reference TRBV9 and TRBJ2-5 gives the full variable domain: DSGVTQTPKHLITATGQRVTLRCSPRSGDLSVYWYQQSLDQGLQFLIQYYNGEERAKGNILERFSAQQFPDLHSELNLSSLELGDSALYFCASSVGGGLLQETQYFGPGTRLLVL.

The chain couples TRBV27 to TRBJ2-1, with 12 bases that match TRBD2. The germline V gene encodes CDR1 MNHEY and CDR2 SMNVEV (reference sequence). With 4 bases clipped from V and 5 bases from J, the junction kept 3 bases outside the gene matches. This CDR3 has 15 residues. CDR3 sequence: CASSSLAGGDNEQFF. DNA of the CDR3: TGTGCCAGCAGTTCACTAGCGGGGGGAGACAATGAGCAGTTCTTC.

This chain links TRBV6-5 with TRBJ2-1; TRBD2 matches 8 bases. V dropped 6 bases and J dropped 4; count of bases not matched to a gene: 8. CDR3 length: 15 amino acids. Germline loops: CDR1 MNHEY, CDR2 SVGAGI. CDR3 coding DNA: TGTGCCAGCAGGCCCGGGACTAGACTTTACAATGAGCAGTTCTTC. It specifies CASRPGTRLYNEQFF.

The chain employs TRBV7-3 and TRBJ2-2; TRBD1 might be the D (6 bases). The CDR3 covers 14 residues. CDR1 is SGHTA, CDR2 FQGTGA, per germline. V lost 5 bases to trimming and J lost 4 bases, with 11 bases between them. This chain's CDR3 is CASSPTGPTGELFF. CDR3 nucleotide sequence: TGTGCCAGCAGCCCCACAGGGCCCACCGGGGAGCTGTTTTTT.

The chain recombines TRBV7-9 with TRBJ1-4; 8 positions match TRBD1. V dropped 4 bases and J dropped 3; count of bases not matched to a gene: 4. Germline assignment: CDR1 SEHNR and CDR2 FQNEAQ (reference sequence). This CDR3 is 15 amino acids long. CDR3 bases: TGTGCCAGCAGCTCGACAGGGGTGGCTAATGAAAAACTGTTTTTT. Protein product: CASSSTGVANEKLFF. The full variable domain, in which reference TRBV7-9 and TRBJ1-4 provide the parts outside the CDR3, is DTGVSQNPRHKITKRGQNVTFRCDPISEHNRLYWYRQTLGQGPEFLTYFQNEAQLEKSRLLSDRFSAERPKGSFSTLEIQRTEQGDSAMYLCASSSTGVANEKLFFGSGTQLSVL.

The V call is TRBV30, the J call TRBJ1-3; no reliable D call. Deletions cut 1 base from V and 4 bases from J, with 8 bases between. Germline CDR1 is GTSNPN and CDR2 is SVGIG (reference sequence). This CDR3 has 13 amino acids. CDR3 region: CAWSGYFGNTIYF. In DNA form, the CDR3 reads TGTGCCTGGAGTGGGTACTTCGGAAACACCATATATTTT.

The chain combines TRBV2 with TRBJ2-1; weak D call: TRBD1 (6 bases). The germline gives CDR1 SNHLY, CDR2 FYNNEI. The CDR3 length is 16 residues. V was cut by 3 bases and J by 10 bases, with 22 bases left in between. CDR3 bases: TGTGCCAGCAGTGAGAGTATACAGGGTGGGGTGATCGAGCAGTTCTTC. Its protein is CASSESIQGGVIEQFF. Variable domain in full (rest from reference TRBV2 and TRBJ2-1): EPEVTQTPSHQVTQMGQEVILRCVPISNHLYFYWYRQILGQKVEFLVSFYNNEISEKSEIFDDQFSVERPDGSNFTLKIRSTKLEDSAMYFCASSESIQGGVIEQFFGPGTRLTVL.

J is TRBJ2-3 and V is TRBV7-3; 7 nucleotides line up with TRBD1. CDR3 length: 14 residues. Germline trimming cut 5 bases from V and 2 bases from J; bases unmatched to any gene: 4. CDR1 and CDR2 (germline): SGHTA, FQGTGA. CDR3 nucleotides: TGTGCCAGCAGCCCTGGACAGGTCACAGATACGCAGTATTTT. It codes for CASSPGQVTDTQYF.

This rearrangement joins TRBV7-9 to TRBJ2-4; tentatively, D is TRBD2 (6 bases). Trimming cost V 4 bases and J 8 bases, with 24 bases left between them. Germline V CDR1 and CDR2: SEHNR, FQNEAQ (reference sequence). This CDR3 is 17 amino acids long. The CDR3 protein is CASSSRRLGTGEDIQYF. The CDR3 nucleotides are TGTGCCAGCAGCTCCCGGCGGCTCGGGACCGGGGAGGACATTCAGTACTTC.

The chain employs TRBV2 and TRBJ2-1; the match to TRBD2 covers 8 bases. V lost 6 bases to trimming and J lost 7 bases; unmatched junction nucleotides: 8. The CDR3 runs to 14 residues. CDR1 is SNHLY and CDR2 is FYNNEI in the germline V gene. DNA of the CDR3: TGTGCCAGCAGAAAGCGGGAGACGGGGAATGAGCAGTTCTTC. Its protein is CASRKRETGNEQFF. The full variable domain, its missing parts supplied by reference TRBV2 and TRBJ2-1, is EPEVTQTPSHQVTQMGQEVILRCVPISNHLYFYWYRQILGQKVEFLVSFYNNEISEKSEIFDDQFSVERPDGSNFTLKIRSTKLEDSAMYFCASRKRETGNEQFFGPGTRLTVL.

V gene TRBV2 combines with J gene TRBJ2-2, with TRBD2 matching 9 bases. The CDR3 totals 16 residues. CDR1 and CDR2 from the germline V gene are SNHLY and FYNNEI. Trimming cost V 7 bases and J 1 base; bases outside gene matches: 7. The CDR3 nucleotides are TGTGCCAGCACACGACATAGCGGGAGGAACACCGGGGAGCTGTTTTTT. As protein: CASTRHSGRNTGELFF.

This rearrangement joins TRBV6-1 to TRBJ1-1; TRBD1 is a possible D gene (6 bases). Germline values: CDR1 MNHNS, CDR2 SASEGT. V lost 6 bases and J 2 bases, leaving 13 bases between the germline ends. The CDR3 runs 14 residues. DNA for the CDR3: TGTGCCAGCAGCCCACAGGGCTTAAACACTGAAGCTTTCTTT. Protein product: CASSPQGLNTEAFF.

This chain links TRBV6-6 with TRBJ1-2, with D perhaps matching TRBD1 (5 bases). This CDR3 contains 13 residues. The V gene lost 7 bases and the J gene lost 8 bases, with 17 bases spanning the gap. Germline CDR1 and CDR2: MNHNY and SVGAGI (reference sequence). The DNA of the CDR3 is TGTGCCAGCAACCCCGGGGGTTATGGGGGCTACACCTTC. Amino acids: CASNPGGYGGYTF.

As DNA, the CDR3 is TGTGCCACCAGTGATCCGGGACAGGGAATAGGACAGCCCCAGCATTTT. Protein product: CATSDPGQGIGQPQHF. V usage is TRBV24-1 and J usage is TRBJ1-5; 9 positions match TRBD1. The germline CDR1 and CDR2 sequences are KGHDR and SFDVKD. With V trimmed by 3 bases and J by 7 bases, 9 bases remained unmatched. This CDR3 has 16 residues.

The chain uses TRBV7-2 and TRBJ2-2; TRBD2 agrees at 9 bases. CDR3 length: 16 residues. The germline CDR1 and CDR2 sequences are SGHTA and FQGNSA. V lost 5 bases, J lost 2 bases, and 6 bases stayed unmatched. CDR3 region: CASSPRTSANTGELFF. For the CDR3, the DNA is TGTGCCAGCAGCCCGAGGACTAGCGCAAACACCGGGGAGCTGTTTTTT.

This chain connects TRBV5-4 to TRBJ1-4; TRBD1 agrees at 12 bases. Germline trimming cut 5 bases from V and 7 bases from J; bases unmatched to any gene: 9. CDR1 SGHNT and CDR2 YYREEE come from the germline V gene (reference sequence). The CDR3 is 16 amino acids. The CDR3 here is CASSYDLGQGAEKLFF. DNA for the CDR3: TGTGCCAGCAGTTACGATTTGGGACAGGGGGCTGAAAAACTGTTTTTT.

The chain is built from TRBV10-2 and TRBJ1-1, with D perhaps TRBD1 (5 bases). The ends were cut back, 4 bases at V and 6 bases at J, with 12 bases in the middle. Germline V lookup: CDR1 WSHSY, CDR2 SAAADI. The CDR3 runs to 13 residues. The CDR3 coding sequence is TGCGCCAGCAGTGGGGGGGACTCTTCTGAAGCTTTCTTT. Protein product: CASSGGDSSEAFF.

The chain couples TRBV19 to TRBJ2-7, with 8 bases fitting TRBD1. V was clipped by 6 bases and J by 0 bases; unmatched bases: 1. Germline V lookup: CDR1 LNHDA, CDR2 SQIVND (reference sequence). The CDR3 contains 13 residues. CDR3 region: CASSQGASYEQYF. CDR3 DNA: TGTGCCAGTAGCCAGGGGGCCTCCTACGAGCAGTACTTC.

The V gene is TRBV28, the J gene TRBJ1-4; D not resolved. Trimming cost V 5 bases and J 0 bases, with 10 bases left between them. The CDR3 is 15 amino acids. Germline assignment: CDR1 MDHEN and CDR2 SYDVKM. CDR3 sequence (DNA): TGTGCCAGCAGTCCCCCCCGAGCAACTAATGAAAAACTGTTTTTT. Its protein product is CASSPPRATNEKLFF.

J is TRBJ1-1 and V is TRBV6-6; tentatively, D is TRBD1 (5 bases). Germline V gene data show CDR1 as MNHNY and CDR2 as SVGAGI (reference sequence). Trimming cost V 8 bases and J 5 bases, with 15 bases left between them. The CDR3 has 13 amino acids. In DNA, the CDR3 is TGTGCCAGCGCTTATGCGGGGCCTACTGAAGCTTTCTTT. Translation: CASAYAGPTEAFF.

The chain recombines TRBV5-1 with TRBJ2-5, with D unresolved. Germline assignment: CDR1 SGHRS and CDR2 YFSETQ. V dropped 2 bases and J dropped 1 base, with 9 bases sitting between them. The CDR3 consists of 14 residues. The CDR3 protein is CASSFGNSQETQYF. CDR3 DNA sequence: TGCGCCAGCAGCTTCGGAAACAGCCAAGAGACCCAGTACTTC.

This rearrangement joins TRBV10-2 to TRBJ2-2, with 7 nucleotides matching TRBD2. V gave up 6 bases and J gave up 8 bases; unmatched junction bases: 9. The CDR3 loop spans 14 amino acids. Germline lookup yields CDR1 WSHSY and CDR2 SAAADI. Here the CDR3 reads CASRRTSLGGELFF. CDR3 in DNA: TGCGCCAGCAGAAGGACTAGTCTCGGTGGGGAGCTGTTTTTT.

The chain couples TRBV28 to TRBJ2-1; D ambiguous. CDR3 length equals 15 residues. Germline loops: CDR1 MDHEN, CDR2 SYDVKM. With 5 bases removed from V and 4 bases from J, the gap between germline ends came to 15 bases. CDR3 protein: CASSLSLAVYNEQFF. Here the CDR3 DNA reads TGTGCCAGCAGTCTCAGCCTGGCGGTATACAATGAGCAGTTCTTC.